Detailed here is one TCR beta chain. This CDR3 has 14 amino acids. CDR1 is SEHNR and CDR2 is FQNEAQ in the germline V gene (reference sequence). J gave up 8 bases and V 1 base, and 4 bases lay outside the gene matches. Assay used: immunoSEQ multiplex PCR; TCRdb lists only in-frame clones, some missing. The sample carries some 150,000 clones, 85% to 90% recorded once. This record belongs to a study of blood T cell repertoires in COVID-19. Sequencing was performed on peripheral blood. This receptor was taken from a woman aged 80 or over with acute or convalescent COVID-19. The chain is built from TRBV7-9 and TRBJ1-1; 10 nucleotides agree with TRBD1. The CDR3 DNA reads TGTGCCAGCAGCTTAGGACAGGGGGCGTCGGAAGCTTTCTTT. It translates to CASSLGQGASEAFF.